Each of the 27 T cell receptor beta chains below was sequenced from the same sample in a study of T cells in Graves' hyperthyroidism and ophthalmopathy. Using RNA transcripts as the source, TCR beta CDR3 regions were amplified. The TCR CDR3 was amplified in a first-round RT-PCR using the HTBI primer set. TCRdb re-called the multiplex PCR reads with MiXCR, one entry per CDR3 protein. This table holds a few hundred thousand distinct CDR3 sequences, roughly a sixth found once. The sample consisted of blood. These receptors were collected from a woman between 40 and 50 years old with Graves' ophthalmopathy.

This chain uses TRBV10-3 with TRBJ1-1, with unresolved D. In germline, CDR1 is ENHRY, CDR2 SYGVKD. V was pared by 3 bases and J by 1 base, with 6 bases between. This CDR3 region has 13 residues. The CDR3 loop is CAISEYGNTEAFF. The CDR3 coding sequence is TGTGCCATCAGTGAATACGGGAACACTGAAGCTTTCTTT.

This clonotype appeared many times. The V and J genes are TRBV2 and TRBJ2-1; 7 bases line up with TRBD1. The CDR3 covers 14 residues. V shed 10 bases, J shed 7 bases, and the junction held 13 bases outside the gene matches. CDR1 is SNHLY and CDR2 is FYNNEI in the germline V gene. The CDR3 protein is CATLAGTEINEQFF. CDR3 bases: TGTGCCACACTTGCCGGGACAGAAATAAATGAGCAGTTCTTC. The full variable domain, with the rest looked up from reference TRBV2 and TRBJ2-1, is EPEVTQTPSHQVTQMGQEVILRCVPISNHLYFYWYRQILGQKVEFLVSFYNNEISEKSEIFDDQFSVERPDGSNFTLKIRSTKLEDSAMYFCATLAGTEINEQFFGPGTRLTVL.

This clonotype was seen a handful of times. V and J are TRBV7-9 and TRBJ2-1; possibly TRBD2 for D (6 bases). CDR1 and CDR2 from the germline V gene are SEHNR and FQNEAQ (reference sequence). The CDR3 spans 16 residues. V lost 5 bases to trimming and J lost 5 bases, with 19 bases between them. DNA of the CDR3: TGTGCCAGCAGCACCGTGGCCCGGAGGGCAGACAATGAGCAGTTCTTC. Its translation: CASSTVARRADNEQFF. Complete variable domain (other parts from reference TRBV7-9 and TRBJ2-1): DTGVSQNPRHKITKRGQNVTFRCDPISEHNRLYWYRQTLGQGPEFLTYFQNEAQLEKSRLLSDRFSAERPKGSFSTLEIQRTEQGDSAMYLCASSTVARRADNEQFFGPGTRLTVL.

The V and J genes are TRBV7-9 and TRBJ1-2, with D uncertain. Germline loops: CDR1 SEHNR, CDR2 FQNEAQ (reference sequence). CDR3 length: 14 residues. The V end was cut by 4 bases, the J end by 4 bases, with 13 bases between. The CDR3 DNA sequence: TGTGCCAGCAGCTCGAGGATCGACGGCTATGGCTACACCTTC. Translated, it gives CASSSRIDGYGYTF.

The chain couples TRBV20-1 to TRBJ1-3, with TRBD1 as a possible D gene (5 bases). CDR1 is DFQATT and CDR2 is SNEGSKA in the germline V gene (reference sequence). The CDR3 spans 15 residues. V shed 1 base and J shed 2 bases, with 12 bases lying between them. The DNA of the CDR3 is TGCAGTGCTAGAGGTGCGGAAGGGGCTGGAAACACCATATATTTT. Its translation: CSARGAEGAGNTIYF.

The chain combines TRBV12-3 or TRBV12-4 with TRBJ1-1; 8 positions agree with TRBD1. V lost 7 bases to trimming and J lost 5 bases; unmatched junction nucleotides: 12. This CDR3 spans 15 amino acids. CDR3 sequence reads: CASNIWRQGQTEAFF. CDR3 nucleotides: TGTGCCAGCAACATCTGGAGACAGGGGCAAACTGAAGCTTTCTTT.

This clonotype was observed many times. J is TRBJ2-7 and V is TRBV3-1, with 7 positions matching TRBD1. Germline CDR1 LGHDT, CDR2 YNNKEL (reference sequence). The ends lost 0 bases at V and 0 bases at J; junction bases unmatched: 2. This CDR3 region has 15 residues. The CDR3 reads CASSQDDRASYEQYF. The CDR3 nucleotides are TGTGCCAGCAGCCAAGACGACAGGGCCTCCTACGAGCAGTACTTC.

This clonotype was seen many times. The chain employs TRBV7-8 and TRBJ2-7; TRBD2 might be the D (6 bases). CDR1 and CDR2 from the germline V gene are SGHVS and FQNEAQ. This CDR3 has 15 residues. The V end lost 3 bases, the J end lost 5 bases, and 17 bases lay between the germline ends. As DNA, the CDR3 is TGTGCCAGCAGCTTGATCCCCCGGGAGTGGGACGAGCAGTACTTC. It encodes CASSLIPREWDEQYF.

A remark on this clonotype: Given the absence of the conserved phenylalanine or tryptophan at the CDR3 end, a read error is likely. The chain recombines TRBV28 with TRBJ2-7; 7 bases fit TRBD1. This CDR3 is 14 amino acids long. The germline V gene encodes CDR1 MDHEN and CDR2 SYDVKM. Trimming took 5 bases from V and 0 from J; bases not matched to a gene: 4. The CDR3 DNA reads TGTGCCAGCAGTCTGGGACAGACCTCCTACGAGCAGTACTTA. Its translation: CASSLGQTSYEQYL.

This clonotype was seen at least ten times. The chain uses TRBV2 and TRBJ2-1; maybe TRBD2 (6 bases). Germline lookup yields CDR1 SNHLY and CDR2 FYNNEI. Trimming left V 4 bases short and J 0 bases short, with 10 bases between. The CDR3 spans 15 residues. CDR3 sequence reads: CASSARESSYNEQFF. CDR3 nucleotide sequence: TGTGCCAGCAGTGCGCGGGAAAGCTCCTACAATGAGCAGTTCTTC.

This clonotype was recorded only once. V usage is TRBV18 and J usage is TRBJ1-2; 7 bases are a match to TRBD1. Losses at the gene ends were 6 bases for V and 4 bases for J; bases not matched to a gene: 8. CDR3 length equals 14 residues. CDR1 is KGHSH and CDR2 is LQKENI in the germline V gene. DNA for the CDR3: TGTGCCAGCTCCCCAGCCGGGACAGTCTATGGCTACACCTTC. It codes for CASSPAGTVYGYTF.

The J gene is TRBJ1-2, the V gene TRBV27, with a tentative D call TRBD1 (6 bases). The CDR3 spans 16 residues. The ends were cut back, 5 bases at V and 7 bases at J, with 23 bases in the middle. The germline CDR1 and CDR2 sequences are MNHEY and SMNVEV (reference sequence). The CDR3 region has the DNA TGTGCCAGCAGTCGGGGGCCAACGGGGGCTTGGTGTGGCTACACCTTC. It yields the protein CASSRGPTGAWCGYTF.

A few counts support this clonotype. The chain is built from TRBV10-2 and TRBJ2-7, with a weak D call TRBD2 (5 bases). With 6 bases removed from V and 5 bases from J, the gap between germline ends came to 23 bases. CDR3 size: 16 residues. Germline CDR1 reads WSHSY; CDR2 reads SAAADI. The CDR3 DNA reads as TGCGCCAGCAGCGCCCGAGCGGAGGCCCTTCGCCACGAGCAGTACTTC. This translates into CASSARAEALRHEQYF.

To note about this clonotype: A much larger clonotype is one base distant, so this may be a read error. V usage is TRBV18 and J usage is TRBJ1-1, with D possibly matching TRBD1 (5 bases). The V gene's germline CDR1 is KGHSH and CDR2 LQKENI. The CDR3 is made up of 15 amino acids. The CDR3 loop is CASSLMDTTNIEAFF. The CDR3 DNA sequence: TGTGCCAGCTCACTCATGGACACCACGAACATTGAAGCTTTCTTT.

To note about this clonotype: A much larger clone differs from this one at a single base, so this may be a read error. The chain joins TRBV2 to TRBJ1-4; TRBD1 agrees at 10 bases. Germline-derived CDR1 and CDR2 are SNHLY and FYNNEI. The CDR3 sequence is 15 residues long. The V and J ends lost 4 bases and 13 bases, in that order; junction bases with no gene match: 12. The CDR3 spells CASSVPGTGDGRLFF. CDR3 in DNA: TGTGCCAGCAGTGTCCCCGGGACAGGGGACGGAAGACTGTTTTTT. Full variable domain (remainder filled in from reference TRBV2 and TRBJ1-4): EPEVTQTPSHQVTQMGQEVILRCVPISNHLYFYWYRQILGQKVEFLVSFYNNEISEKSEIFDDQFSVERPDGSNFTLKIRSTKLEDSAMYFCASSVPGTGDGRLFFGSGTQLSVL.

The chain recombines TRBV18 with TRBJ1-5, with D perhaps matching TRBD1 (5 bases). In germline, CDR1 is KGHSH, CDR2 LQKENI. The CDR3 has 15 residues. V was pared by 2 bases and J by 2 bases, with 10 bases between. CDR3 amino acids: CASSPDPGGNQPQHF. CDR3 coding DNA: TGTGCCAGCTCACCAGACCCGGGGGGCAATCAGCCCCAGCATTTT.

The V call is TRBV27, the J call TRBJ2-2, with D possibly matching TRBD2 (6 bases). This CDR3 spans 15 amino acids. V gave up 3 bases and J gave up 1 base, with 9 bases separating them. The germline V gene has CDR1 MNHEY and CDR2 SMNVEV (reference sequence). The CDR3 sequence: CASSLGLQNTGELFF. CDR3 bases: TGTGCCAGCAGTTTGGGACTTCAGAACACCGGGGAGCTGTTTTTT.

V and J are TRBV7-3 and TRBJ1-2; tentatively, D is TRBD1 (5 bases). The CDR3 is made up of 11 amino acids. In germline, CDR1 is SGHTA, CDR2 FQGTGA. V was pared by 5 bases and J by 12 bases, with 13 bases between. CDR3: CASSQTGTNTF. The CDR3 nucleotides read TGTGCCAGCAGCCAGACCGGGACTAACACCTTC.

The J gene is TRBJ1-2, the V gene TRBV7-8; possibly TRBD1 for D (5 bases). This CDR3 has 14 amino acids. Trimming cost V 1 base and J 7 bases, with 13 bases left between them. The germline gives CDR1 SGHVS, CDR2 FQNEAQ. CDR3 amino acids: CASSLGGAQSGYTF. CDR3 nucleotides: TGTGCCAGCAGCTTAGGGGGCGCTCAGAGTGGCTACACCTTC. Based on the CDR3 plus reference TRBV7-8 and TRBJ1-2, the full variable domain is GAGVSQSPRYKVAKRGQDVALRCDPISGHVSLFWYQQALGQGPEFLTYFQNEAQLDKSGLPSDRFFAERPEGSVSTLKIQRTQQEDSAVYLCASSLGGAQSGYTFGSGTRLTVV.

This chain connects TRBV7-9 to TRBJ2-1; 10 bases fit TRBD2. The CDR3 covers 15 residues. V lost 3 bases to trimming and J lost 6 bases; unmatched junction nucleotides: 5. CDR1 and CDR2 from the germline V gene are SEHNR and FQNEAQ (reference sequence). The CDR3 loop reads CASSFQAGGPNEQFF. CDR3 in DNA: TGTGCCAGCAGCTTTCAAGCGGGGGGGCCCAATGAGCAGTTCTTC.

The sample holds many counts of this clonotype. The CDR3 DNA is TGTGCCAGCAGTTTTTTGGCGGGGGACAAAAACATTCAGTACTTC. It is translated as CASSFLAGDKNIQYF. The rearrangement links TRBV28 to TRBJ2-4; TRBD2 aligns across 7 bases. Germline V gene data show CDR1 as MDHEN and CDR2 as SYDVKM. This CDR3 region has 15 residues. V was pared by 3 bases and J by 3 bases, with 5 bases of the junction left unmatched.

The chain employs TRBV20-1 and TRBJ2-3; TRBD2 matches 8 bases. V shed 6 bases, J shed 0 bases, and the junction held 5 bases outside the gene matches. The CDR3 is 14 residues long. In germline, CDR1 is DFQATT, CDR2 SNEGSKA (reference sequence). DNA of the CDR3: TGCAGTGCAGAAACTAGCGGCAGCACAGATACGCAGTATTTT. It codes for CSAETSGSTDTQYF.

The chain recombines TRBV4-1 with TRBJ2-1; D is possibly TRBD2 (6 bases). V lost 1 base, J lost 12 bases, and 13 bases lay in between. The CDR3 extends over 13 amino acids. Germline assignment: CDR1 MGHRA and CDR2 YSYEKL. CDR3 protein: CASSQGGDRGQFF. CDR3 in DNA: TGCGCCAGCAGCCAAGGGGGGGATAGAGGGCAGTTCTTC.

This clonotype was seen a few times. V usage is TRBV6-1 and J usage is TRBJ1-6; weak D call: TRBD1 (5 bases). This CDR3 has 16 residues. The germline V and J ends were trimmed by 2 bases and 6 bases, with 14 bases remaining between them. Germline CDR1 and CDR2: MNHNS and SASEGT. The CDR3 reads CASSEFGGRGNSPLHF. The CDR3 nucleotides read TGTGCCAGCAGTGAATTTGGGGGAAGGGGTAATTCACCCCTCCACTTT.

V gene TRBV7-9 combines with J gene TRBJ2-5; D remains ambiguous. The CDR3 sequence is 14 residues long. CDR1 and CDR2 (germline): SEHNR, FQNEAQ (reference sequence). Trimming stripped 1 base from V and 9 bases from J, with 15 bases between. The CDR3 bases are TGTGCCAGCAGCTTAGTGGGTGGGGTCGAGGCCCAGTACTTC. This codes for CASSLVGGVEAQYF.

As for this clonotype: A read error may explain this, as a much larger clone is one base away. This chain connects TRBV27 to TRBJ2-4; D not certain. The CDR3 is 12 amino acids. The germline gives CDR1 MNHEY, CDR2 SMNVEV (reference sequence). V was shortened by 7 bases and J by 7 bases, with 11 bases between the two germline ends. In nucleotides, the CDR3 is TGTGCCAGCAACCTCAGGAAGAACATTCAGTACTTC. This gives the protein CASNLRKNIQYF.

About this clonotype itself: A clone one base away is much larger, so this may be a read error. The V and J genes are TRBV7-2 and TRBJ2-1; D is undetermined. Germline values: CDR1 SGHTA, CDR2 FQGNSA. This CDR3 is built from 14 residues. V was trimmed by 3 bases and J by 0 bases, leaving 6 bases between them. CDR3 sequence reads: CASSLPSSYNEQFF. For the CDR3, the DNA is TGTGCCAGCAGCTTGCCTAGCTCCTACAATGAGCAGTTCTTC.